The rows below give T cell receptor beta chains drawn from one sample of a study of T cells in Graves' hyperthyroidism and ophthalmopathy. TCRdb reanalysed the multiplex PCR reads using MiXCR and keeps one entry per CDR3 protein. Among roughly 600,000 distinct CDR3 sequences listed, around 15% were seen once. The material sequenced was blood. The receptors originated from a woman in her forties or fifties with Graves' ophthalmopathy. Both conserved end residues are part of each CDR3. The D gene is left open where the match is weak. Expanded clones are given a class, and other clones once, few, many or no size at all.

abundance	d_gene	v_gene	j_gene	CDR3nt	CDR3aa
.	.	TRBV4-3	TRBJ2-7	TGCGCCAGCAGCCAGGGGGGGGGCAGCGGCTACTACGAGCAGTACTTC	CASSQGGGSGYYEQYF
many	TRBD2	TRBV20-1	TRBJ2-1	TGCAGTGCGGAACTGGCGGGAGGATACAATGAGCAGTTCTTC	CSAELAGGYNEQFF
many	.	TRBV6-1	TRBJ2-1	TGTGCCAGCAGGGCCCCGGGCCTCAATGAGCAGTTCTTC	CASRAPGLNEQFF
.	.	TRBV7-6	TRBJ2-7	TGTGCCAGCAGCTTAATAGGGGGTGACGAGCAGTACTTC	CASSLIGGDEQYF
many	.	TRBV28	TRBJ2-1	TGTGCCAGCAGTCCCCCGGGCGGGATGTACAATGAGCAGTTCTTC	CASSPPGGMYNEQFF
.	TRBD2	TRBV24-1	TRBJ2-3	TGTGCCACCAGTCGGACTAGCGGGAGTAGCGCAGATACGCAGTATTTT	CATSRTSGSSADTQYF
many	TRBD2	TRBV7-2	TRBJ2-3	TGTGCCAGCAGCTTAGTTTCGTGGCGGGAGGAAACTAGCACAGATACGCAGTATTTT	CASSLVSWREETSTDTQYF
many	TRBD2	TRBV7-2	TRBJ2-3	TGTGCCAGCAGCTTCCTAGCGGGAGGTTTTGATACGCAGTATTTT	CASSFLAGGFDTQYF
many	.	TRBV3-1	TRBJ2-1	TGTGCCAGCAGAGGAGCCTTGGGGAATGAGCAGTTCTTC	CASRGALGNEQFF
many	.	TRBV7-8	TRBJ1-6	TGTGCCAGCAGCCAACTGGGACCTTCACCCCTCCACTTT	CASSQLGPSPLHF
many	.	TRBV11-1	TRBJ2-1	TGTGCCAGCAGCTCTACCCCCGCAGGGATGATTATGACTAGCTCCTACAATGAGCAGTTCTTC	CASSSTPAGMIMTSSYNEQFF
many	.	TRBV2	TRBJ1-1	TGTGCCAGCAGTGAAGGGCGGGGCACTGAAGCTTTCTTT	CASSEGRGTEAFF
.	TRBD1	TRBV3-1	TRBJ2-7	TGTGCCAGCAGCCAAAGTTCCTTAATCGGGACAGCCTACGAGCAGTACTTC	CASSQSSLIGTAYEQYF
many	TRBD2	TRBV20-1	TRBJ2-1	TGCAGTGCTCTACTAGCGGGAGCTTCGAATGAGCAGTTCTTC	CSALLAGASNEQFF
many	.	TRBV5-5	TRBJ2-5	TGTGCCAGCAGTCAGCCCCTCCGGGACGGCAAAGAGACCCAGTACTTC	CASSQPLRDGKETQYF
.	TRBD1	TRBV20-1	TRBJ1-3	TGCAGTGCTAGAGAATGGACAGGGACAAACACCATATATTTT	CSAREWTGTNTIYF
few	TRBD2	TRBV6-2/TRBV6-3	TRBJ2-1	TGTGCCAGCAGTCGACTAGCGGGAAACTACAATGAGCAGCTCTTC	CASSRLAGNYNEQLF
few	TRBD2	TRBV11-3	TRBJ2-7	TGTGCCAGCAGCTTAGGGGCTAGCGGTTACGAGCAGTACTTC	CASSLGASGYEQYF
many	.	TRBV28	TRBJ1-5	TGTGCCAGCAGTTTACCCAATCAGCCCCAGCATTTT	CASSLPNQPQHF
few	.	TRBV6-1	TRBJ2-3	TGTGCCAGCAGTGTGGACAGTCCTAGCACAGATACGCAGTATTTT	CASSVDSPSTDTQYF
.	.	TRBV15	TRBJ2-7	TGTGCCACCAGCAGAGCGGGCGAGCAGTACTTC	CATSRAGEQYF
many	.	TRBV9	TRBJ2-5	TGTGCCAGCAGCGTAGTTGGGGGAGAGACCCAGTACTTC	CASSVVGGETQYF
few	TRBD1	TRBV27	TRBJ2-7	TGTGCCAGCAGTCCGGGGACAGGGAAGGTCCACGAGCAGTACTTC	CASSPGTGKVHEQYF
few	TRBD2	TRBV19	TRBJ2-1	TGTGCCAGTAGTACGGGACTAGCGAAAAATGAGCAGTTCTTC	CASSTGLAKNEQFF